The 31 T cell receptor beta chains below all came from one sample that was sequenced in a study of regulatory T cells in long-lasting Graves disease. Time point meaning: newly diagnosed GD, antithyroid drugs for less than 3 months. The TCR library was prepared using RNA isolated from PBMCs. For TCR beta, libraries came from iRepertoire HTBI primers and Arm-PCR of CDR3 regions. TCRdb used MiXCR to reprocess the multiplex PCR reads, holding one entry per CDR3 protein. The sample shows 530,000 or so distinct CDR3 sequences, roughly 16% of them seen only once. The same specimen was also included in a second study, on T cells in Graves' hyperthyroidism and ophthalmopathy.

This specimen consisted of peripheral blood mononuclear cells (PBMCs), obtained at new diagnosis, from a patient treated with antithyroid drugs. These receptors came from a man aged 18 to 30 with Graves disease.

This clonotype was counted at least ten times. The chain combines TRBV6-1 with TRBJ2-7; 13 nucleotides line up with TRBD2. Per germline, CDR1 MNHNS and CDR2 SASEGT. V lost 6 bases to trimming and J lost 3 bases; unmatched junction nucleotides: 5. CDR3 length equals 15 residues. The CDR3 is CASSGGLAGFYEQYF. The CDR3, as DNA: TGTGCCAGCAGCGGGGGACTAGCGGGATTCTACGAGCAGTACTTC.

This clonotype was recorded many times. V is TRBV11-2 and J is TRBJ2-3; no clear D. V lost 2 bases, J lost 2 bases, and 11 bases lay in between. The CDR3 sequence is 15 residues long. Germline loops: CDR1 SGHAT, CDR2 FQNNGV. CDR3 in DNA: TGTGCCAGCAGCTTAAACCGACCGGTCACAGATACGCAGTATTTT. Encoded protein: CASSLNRPVTDTQYF.

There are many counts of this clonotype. The CDR3 DNA is TGTGCCAGCAGCTTAGTGGTCCGGGGAAGAGAGACCCAGTACTTC. Protein: CASSLVVRGRETQYF. The gene calls are TRBV11-2 and TRBJ2-5, with TRBD2 as a possible D gene (5 bases). Germline V lookup: CDR1 SGHAT, CDR2 FQNNGV. The CDR3 consists of 15 residues. Trimming pared 1 base from V and 4 bases from J, leaving 13 bases between.

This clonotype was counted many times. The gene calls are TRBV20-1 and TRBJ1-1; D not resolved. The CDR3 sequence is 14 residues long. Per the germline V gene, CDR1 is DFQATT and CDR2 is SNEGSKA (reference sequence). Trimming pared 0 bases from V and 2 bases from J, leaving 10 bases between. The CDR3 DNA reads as TGCAGTGCTAGAGATGGATGGGGAAACACTGAAGCTTTCTTT. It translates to CSARDGWGNTEAFF.

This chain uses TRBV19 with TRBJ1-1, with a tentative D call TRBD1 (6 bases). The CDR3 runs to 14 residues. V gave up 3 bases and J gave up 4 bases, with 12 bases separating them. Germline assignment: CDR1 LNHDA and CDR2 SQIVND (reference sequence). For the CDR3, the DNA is TGTGCCAGTAGTATTTTGGGGGGCGGCACTGAAGCTTTCTTT. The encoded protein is CASSILGGGTEAFF.

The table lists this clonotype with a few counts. The CDR3 protein is CASSEDIVSSGANVLTF. DNA of the CDR3: TGTGCCAGCAGTGAAGATATAGTGAGCTCTGGGGCCAACGTCCTGACTTTC. The V and J genes are TRBV25-1 and TRBJ2-6, with D unclear. V was pared by 2 bases and J by 0 bases, with 11 bases between. Germline V lookup: CDR1 MGHDK, CDR2 SYGVNS. This CDR3 has 17 amino acids.

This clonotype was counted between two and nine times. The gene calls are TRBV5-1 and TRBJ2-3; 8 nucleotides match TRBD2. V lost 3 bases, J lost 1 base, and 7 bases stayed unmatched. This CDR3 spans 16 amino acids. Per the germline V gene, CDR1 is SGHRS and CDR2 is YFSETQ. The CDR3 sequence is CASSSVSGIRTDTQYF. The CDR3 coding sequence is TGCGCCAGCAGCTCCGTTAGCGGGATACGCACAGATACGCAGTATTTT.

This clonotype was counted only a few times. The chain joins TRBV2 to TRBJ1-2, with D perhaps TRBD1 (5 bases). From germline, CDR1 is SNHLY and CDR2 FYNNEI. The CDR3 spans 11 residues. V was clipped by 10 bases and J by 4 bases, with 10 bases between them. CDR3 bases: TGTGCCAACCGGACAAGCTATGGCTACACCTTC. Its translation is CANRTSYGYTF.

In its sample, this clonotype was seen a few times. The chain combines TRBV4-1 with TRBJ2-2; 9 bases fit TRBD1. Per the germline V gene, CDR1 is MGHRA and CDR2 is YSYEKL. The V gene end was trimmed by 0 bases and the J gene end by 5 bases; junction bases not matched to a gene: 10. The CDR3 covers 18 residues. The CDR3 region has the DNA TGCGCCAGCAGCCAAGATCGATTACAGGGGGCGAGAACCGGGGAGCTGTTTTTT. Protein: CASSQDRLQGARTGELFF.

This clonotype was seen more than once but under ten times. CDR3 region: CASSLGRSAEAFF. CDR3 bases: TGTGCCAGCTCACTCGGTAGGTCGGCTGAAGCTTTCTTT. The chain links TRBV18 to TRBJ1-1; no reliable D call. This CDR3 has 13 amino acids. V shed 4 bases and J shed 6 bases, with 12 bases lying between them. From germline, CDR1 is KGHSH and CDR2 LQKENI. Full variable domain (remainder filled in from reference TRBV18 and TRBJ1-1): NAGVMQNPRHLVRRRGQEARLRCSPMKGHSHVYWYRQLPEEGLKFMVYLQKENIIDESGMPKERFSAEFPKEGPSILRIQQVVRGDSAAYFCASSLGRSAEAFFGQGTRLTVV.

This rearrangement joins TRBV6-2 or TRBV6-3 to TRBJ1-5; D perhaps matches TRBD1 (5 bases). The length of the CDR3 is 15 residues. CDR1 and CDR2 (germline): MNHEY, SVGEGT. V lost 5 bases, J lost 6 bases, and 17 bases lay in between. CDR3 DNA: TGTGCCAGCAGTGAGGGGATCTCTTGGGCTCAGCCCCAGCATTTT. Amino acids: CASSEGISWAQPQHF.

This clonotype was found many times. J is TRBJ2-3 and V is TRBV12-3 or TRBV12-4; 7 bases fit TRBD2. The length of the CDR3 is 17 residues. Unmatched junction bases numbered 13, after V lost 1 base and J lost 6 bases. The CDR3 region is CASSLVGGSSSSDTQYF. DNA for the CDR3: TGTGCCAGCAGTTTAGTGGGCGGGAGCTCCTCCTCTGATACGCAGTATTTT.

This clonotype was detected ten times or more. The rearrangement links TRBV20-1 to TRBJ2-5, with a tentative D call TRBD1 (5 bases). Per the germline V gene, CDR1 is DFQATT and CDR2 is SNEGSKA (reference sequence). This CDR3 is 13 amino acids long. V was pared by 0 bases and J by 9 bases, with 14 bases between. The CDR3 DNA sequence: TGCAGTGCTAGAGATGGGGCCGTCCCTGCCCAGTACTTC. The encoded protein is CSARDGAVPAQYF.

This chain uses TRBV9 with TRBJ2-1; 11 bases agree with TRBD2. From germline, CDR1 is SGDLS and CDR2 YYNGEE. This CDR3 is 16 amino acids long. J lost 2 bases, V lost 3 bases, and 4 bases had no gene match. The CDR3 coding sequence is TGTGCCAGCAGCGCTACGACTAGCGGGGCCTACAATGAGCAGTTCTTC. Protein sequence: CASSATTSGAYNEQFF.

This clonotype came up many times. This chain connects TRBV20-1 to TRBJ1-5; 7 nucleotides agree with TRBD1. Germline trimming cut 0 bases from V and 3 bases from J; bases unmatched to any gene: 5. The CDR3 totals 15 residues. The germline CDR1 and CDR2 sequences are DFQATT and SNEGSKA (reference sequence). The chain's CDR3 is CSARERGRINQPQHF. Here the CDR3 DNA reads TGCAGTGCTAGAGAGAGGGGGCGGATCAATCAGCCCCAGCATTTT.

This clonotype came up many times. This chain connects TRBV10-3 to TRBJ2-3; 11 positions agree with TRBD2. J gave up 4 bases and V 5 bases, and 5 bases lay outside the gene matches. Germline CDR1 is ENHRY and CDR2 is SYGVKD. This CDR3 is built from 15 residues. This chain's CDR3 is CAISIAGGDADTQYF. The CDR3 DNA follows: TGTGCCATCAGTATAGCGGGAGGGGATGCAGATACGCAGTATTTT.

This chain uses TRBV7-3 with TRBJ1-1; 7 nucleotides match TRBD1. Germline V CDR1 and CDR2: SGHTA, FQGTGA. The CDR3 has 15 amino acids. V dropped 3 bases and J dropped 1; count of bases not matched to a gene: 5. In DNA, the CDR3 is TGTGCCAGCAGCTTTACCGGGACAGCGAACACTGAAGCTTTCTTT. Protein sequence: CASSFTGTANTEAFF.

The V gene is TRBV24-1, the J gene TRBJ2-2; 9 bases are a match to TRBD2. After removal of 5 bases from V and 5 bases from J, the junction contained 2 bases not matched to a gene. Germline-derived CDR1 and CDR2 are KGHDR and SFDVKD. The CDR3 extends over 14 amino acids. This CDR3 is CATSGGRETGELFF. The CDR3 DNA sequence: TGTGCCACCAGTGGCGGGAGGGAAACCGGGGAGCTGTTTTTT.

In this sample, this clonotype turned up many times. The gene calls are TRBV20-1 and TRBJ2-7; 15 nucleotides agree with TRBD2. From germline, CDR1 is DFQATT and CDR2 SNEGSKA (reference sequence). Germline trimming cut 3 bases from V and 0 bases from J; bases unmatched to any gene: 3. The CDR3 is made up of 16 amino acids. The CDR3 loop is CSASGTSGRSSYEQYF. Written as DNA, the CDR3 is TGCAGTGCTAGTGGGACTAGCGGGAGGAGCTCCTACGAGCAGTACTTC.

CDR3 DNA: TGTGCCAGTAGTAAGAAAAAGAGCTCTGGGGCCAACGTCCTGACTTTC. Translation gives CASSKKKSSGANVLTF. V and J are TRBV7-8 and TRBJ2-6; no clear D gene. Trimming removed 9 bases from V and 0 bases from J, with 15 bases in between. The CDR3 extends over 16 amino acids. Germline-derived CDR1 and CDR2 are SGHVS and FQNEAQ.

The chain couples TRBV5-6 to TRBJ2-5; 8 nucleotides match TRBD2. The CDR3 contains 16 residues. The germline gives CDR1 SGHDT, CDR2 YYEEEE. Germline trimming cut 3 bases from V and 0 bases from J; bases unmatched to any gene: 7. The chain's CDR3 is CASSYPPTSDQETQYF. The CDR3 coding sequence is TGTGCCAGCAGCTACCCTCCGACTAGCGACCAAGAGACCCAGTACTTC. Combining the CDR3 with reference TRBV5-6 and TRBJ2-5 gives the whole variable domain DAGVTQSPTHLIKTRGQQVTLRCSPKSGHDTVSWYQQALGQGPQFIFQYYEEEERQRGNFPDRFSGHQFPNYSSELNVNALLLGDSALYLCASSYPPTSDQETQYFGPGTRLLVL.

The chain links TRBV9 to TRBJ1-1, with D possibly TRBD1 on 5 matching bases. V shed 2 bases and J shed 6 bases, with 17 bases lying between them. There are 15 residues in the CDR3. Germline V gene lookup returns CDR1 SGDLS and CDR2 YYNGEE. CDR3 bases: TGTGCCAGCAGCGTTGAGTCGGGGGGTCGAGCTGAAGCTTTCTTT. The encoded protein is CASSVESGGRAEAFF.

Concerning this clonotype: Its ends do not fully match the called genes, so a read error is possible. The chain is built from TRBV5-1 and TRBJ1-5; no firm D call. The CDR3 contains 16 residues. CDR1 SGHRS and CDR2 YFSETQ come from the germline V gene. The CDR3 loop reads CASSLASPGDLQPQHF. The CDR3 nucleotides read TGTGCCAGCAGCTTGGCCTCCCCGGGAGACCTACAGCCCCAGCATTTT. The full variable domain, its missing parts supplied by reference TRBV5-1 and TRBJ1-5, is KAGVTQTPRYLIKTRGQQVTLSCSPISGHRSVSWYQQTPGQGLQFLFEYFSETQRNKGNFPGRFSGRQFSNSRSEMNVSTLELGDSALYLCASSLASPGDLQPQHFGDGTRLSIL.

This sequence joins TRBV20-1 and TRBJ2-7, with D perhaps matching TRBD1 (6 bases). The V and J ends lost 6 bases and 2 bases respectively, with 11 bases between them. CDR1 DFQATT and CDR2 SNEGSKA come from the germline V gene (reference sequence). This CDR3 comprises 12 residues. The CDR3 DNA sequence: TGCAGTGCCAGGGGCGGCCCCTACGAGCAGTACTTC. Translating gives CSARGGPYEQYF.

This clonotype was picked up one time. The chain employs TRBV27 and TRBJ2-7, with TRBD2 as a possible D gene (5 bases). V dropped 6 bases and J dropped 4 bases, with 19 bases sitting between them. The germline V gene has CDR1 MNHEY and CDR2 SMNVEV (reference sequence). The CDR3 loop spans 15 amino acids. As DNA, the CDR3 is TGTGCCAGCAGCTTGACTTCGGGAAAGGCTTACGAGCAGTACTTC. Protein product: CASSLTSGKAYEQYF.

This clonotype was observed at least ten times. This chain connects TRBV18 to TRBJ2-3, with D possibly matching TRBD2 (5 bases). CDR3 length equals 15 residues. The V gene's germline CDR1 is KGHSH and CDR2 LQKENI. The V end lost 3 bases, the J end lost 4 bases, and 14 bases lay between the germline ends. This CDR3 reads CASSPPSRAADTQYF. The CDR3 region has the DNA TGTGCCAGCTCACCTCCATCGAGGGCGGCAGATACGCAGTATTTT.

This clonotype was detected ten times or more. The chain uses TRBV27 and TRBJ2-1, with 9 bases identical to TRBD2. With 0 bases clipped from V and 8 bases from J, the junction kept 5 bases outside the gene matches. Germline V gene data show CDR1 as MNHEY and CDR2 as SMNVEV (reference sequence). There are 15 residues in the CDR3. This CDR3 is CASSLSASGNDEQFF. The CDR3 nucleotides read TGTGCCAGCAGTTTATCTGCTAGCGGGAACGATGAGCAGTTCTTC.

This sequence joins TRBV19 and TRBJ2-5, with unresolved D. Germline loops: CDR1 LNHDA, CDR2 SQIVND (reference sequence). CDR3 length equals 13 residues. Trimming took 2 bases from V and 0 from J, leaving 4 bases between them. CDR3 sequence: CASSISHQETQYF. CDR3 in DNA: TGTGCCAGTAGTATATCCCACCAAGAGACCCAGTACTTC.

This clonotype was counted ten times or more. The CDR3 spells CSARDRRGSREKLFF. In nucleotides, the CDR3 is TGCAGTGCTAGAGATCGGCGAGGGTCCCGAGAAAAACTGTTTTTT. This chain links TRBV20-1 with TRBJ1-4; D gene uncertain. Germline V gene data show CDR1 as DFQATT and CDR2 as SNEGSKA (reference sequence). The CDR3 totals 15 residues. Deletions cut 0 bases from V and 8 bases from J, with 16 bases between.

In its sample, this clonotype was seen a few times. The CDR3 coding sequence is TGTGCCAGCAGCCAAGATGGTCTAGCGGGAGTCGCCGAGCAGTACTTC. Protein sequence: CASSQDGLAGVAEQYF. The rearrangement uses TRBV3-1 and TRBJ2-7, with TRBD2 identical over 10 bases. The V gene's germline CDR1 is LGHDT and CDR2 YNNKEL (reference sequence). The CDR3 has 16 amino acids. V was pared by 0 bases and J by 6 bases, with 8 bases of the junction left unmatched.

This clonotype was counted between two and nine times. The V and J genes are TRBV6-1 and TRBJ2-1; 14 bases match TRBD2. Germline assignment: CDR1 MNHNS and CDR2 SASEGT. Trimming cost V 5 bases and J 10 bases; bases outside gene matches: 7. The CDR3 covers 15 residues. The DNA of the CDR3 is TGTGCCAGCAGTAAGGGGGGACTAGCGGGAGTCGAGCAGTTCTTC. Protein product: CASSKGGLAGVEQFF.